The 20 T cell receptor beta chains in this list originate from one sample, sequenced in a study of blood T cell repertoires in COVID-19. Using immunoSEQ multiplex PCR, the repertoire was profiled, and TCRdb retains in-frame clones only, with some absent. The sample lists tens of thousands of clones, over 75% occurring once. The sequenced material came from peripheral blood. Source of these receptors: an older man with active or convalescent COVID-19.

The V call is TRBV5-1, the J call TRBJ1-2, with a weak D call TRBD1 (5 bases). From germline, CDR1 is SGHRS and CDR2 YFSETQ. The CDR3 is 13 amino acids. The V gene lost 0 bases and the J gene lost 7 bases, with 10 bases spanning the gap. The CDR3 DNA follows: TGCGCCAGCAGCTTGGGGGGCGACTCTGGCTACACCTTC. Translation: CASSLGGDSGYTF.

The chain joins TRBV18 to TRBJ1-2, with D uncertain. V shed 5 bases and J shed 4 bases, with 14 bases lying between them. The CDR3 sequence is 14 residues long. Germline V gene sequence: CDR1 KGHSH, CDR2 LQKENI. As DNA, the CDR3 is TGTGCCAGCTCAGAACAGCCCGAGGGCTATGGCTACACCTTC. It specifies CASSEQPEGYGYTF.

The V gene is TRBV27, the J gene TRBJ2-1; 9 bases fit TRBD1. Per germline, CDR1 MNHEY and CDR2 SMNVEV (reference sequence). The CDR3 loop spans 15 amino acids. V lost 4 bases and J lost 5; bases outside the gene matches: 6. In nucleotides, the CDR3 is TGTGCCAGCAGTTCTGGGACAGGGCGAAACAATGAGCAGTTCTTC. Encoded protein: CASSSGTGRNNEQFF.

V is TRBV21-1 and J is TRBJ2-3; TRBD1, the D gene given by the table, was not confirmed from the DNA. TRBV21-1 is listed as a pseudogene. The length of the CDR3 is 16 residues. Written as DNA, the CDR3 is TGTGCCAGCAATGGGCCTCGGGACAGGTCCACAGATACGCAGTATTTT. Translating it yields CASNGPRDRSTDTQYF.

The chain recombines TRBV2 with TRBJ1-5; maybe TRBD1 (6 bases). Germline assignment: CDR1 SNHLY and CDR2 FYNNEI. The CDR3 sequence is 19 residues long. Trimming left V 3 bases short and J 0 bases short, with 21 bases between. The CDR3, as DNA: TGTGCCAGCAGTGACCCGAAAATTAGACAGGCTTATAGCAATCAGCCCCAGCATTTT. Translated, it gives CASSDPKIRQAYSNQPQHF. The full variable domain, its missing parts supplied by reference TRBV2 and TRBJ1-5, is EPEVTQTPSHQVTQMGQEVILRCVPISNHLYFYWYRQILGQKVEFLVSFYNNEISEKSEIFDDQFSVERPDGSNFTLKIRSTKLEDSAMYFCASSDPKIRQAYSNQPQHFGDGTRLSIL.

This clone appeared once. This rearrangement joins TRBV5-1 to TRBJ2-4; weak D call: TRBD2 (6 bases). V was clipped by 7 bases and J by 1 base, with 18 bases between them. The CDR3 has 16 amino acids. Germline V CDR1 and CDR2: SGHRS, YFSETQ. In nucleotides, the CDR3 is TGCGCCAGCGGATCGGGGGACGGGTTCGCCAAAAACATTCAGTACTTC. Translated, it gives CASGSGDGFAKNIQYF. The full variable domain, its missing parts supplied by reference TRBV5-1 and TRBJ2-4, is KAGVTQTPRYLIKTRGQQVTLSCSPISGHRSVSWYQQTPGQGLQFLFEYFSETQRNKGNFPGRFSGRQFSNSRSEMNVSTLELGDSALYLCASGSGDGFAKNIQYFGAGTRLSVL.

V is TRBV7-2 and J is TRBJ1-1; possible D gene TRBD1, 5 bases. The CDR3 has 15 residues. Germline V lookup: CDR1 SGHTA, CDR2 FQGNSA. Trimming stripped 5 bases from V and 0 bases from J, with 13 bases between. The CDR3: CASSHGQSLNTEAFF. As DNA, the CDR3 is TGTGCCAGCAGCCACGGACAATCCCTGAACACTGAAGCTTTCTTT.

CDR3 sequence (DNA): TGTGCCAGCAGTTACATCGGGACAGGGCTCTACAATGAGCAGTTCTTC. This codes for CASSYIGTGLYNEQFF. V is TRBV6-5 and J is TRBJ2-1; 9 bases line up with TRBD1. Germline-derived CDR1 and CDR2 are MNHEY and SVGAGI. Unmatched junction bases numbered 5, after V lost 2 bases and J lost 3 bases. The CDR3 contains 16 residues.

The CDR3 DNA is TGTGCCAGCAGCCTCTCCTACAATGAGCAGTTCTTC. Amino acid sequence: CASSLSYNEQFF. The rearrangement uses TRBV28 and TRBJ2-1; no definite D call. Germline V gene lookup returns CDR1 MDHEN and CDR2 SYDVKM. V was clipped by 6 bases and J by 0 bases, with 3 bases between them. The length of the CDR3 is 12 residues.

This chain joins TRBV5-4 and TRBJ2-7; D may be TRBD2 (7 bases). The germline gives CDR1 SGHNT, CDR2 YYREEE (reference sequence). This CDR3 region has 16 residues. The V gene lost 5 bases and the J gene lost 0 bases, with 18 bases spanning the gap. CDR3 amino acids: CASSSYKGGSSYEQYF. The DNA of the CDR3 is TGTGCCAGCAGTTCCTACAAGGGGGGGAGCTCCTACGAGCAGTACTTC.

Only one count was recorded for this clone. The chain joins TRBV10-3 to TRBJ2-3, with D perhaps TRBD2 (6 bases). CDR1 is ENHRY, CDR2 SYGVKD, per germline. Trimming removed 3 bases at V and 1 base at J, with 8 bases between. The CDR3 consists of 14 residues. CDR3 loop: CAISDQRGTDTQYF. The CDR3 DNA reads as TGTGCCATCAGTGACCAGCGGGGCACAGATACGCAGTATTTT.

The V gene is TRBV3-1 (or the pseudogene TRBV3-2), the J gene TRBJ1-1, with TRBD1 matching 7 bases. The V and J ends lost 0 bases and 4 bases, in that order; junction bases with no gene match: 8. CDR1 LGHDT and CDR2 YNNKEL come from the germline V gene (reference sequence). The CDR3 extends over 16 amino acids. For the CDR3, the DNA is TGTGCCAGCAGCCAAGATTTGGTGAACAGGGGCACTGAAGCTTTCTTT. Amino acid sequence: CASSQDLVNRGTEAFF.

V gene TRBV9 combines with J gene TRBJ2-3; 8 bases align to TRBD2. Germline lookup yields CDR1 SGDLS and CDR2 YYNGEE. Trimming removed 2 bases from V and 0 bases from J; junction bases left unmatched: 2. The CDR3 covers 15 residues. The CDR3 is CASSVLAGSTDTQYF. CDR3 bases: TGTGCCAGCAGCGTCCTAGCGGGTAGCACAGATACGCAGTATTTT.

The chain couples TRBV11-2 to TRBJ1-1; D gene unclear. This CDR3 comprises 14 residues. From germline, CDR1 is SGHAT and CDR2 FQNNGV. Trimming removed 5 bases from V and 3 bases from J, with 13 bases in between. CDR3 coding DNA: TGTGCCAGCAGCGGCCAGGTCGGGGACACTGAAGCTTTCTTT. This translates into CASSGQVGDTEAFF.

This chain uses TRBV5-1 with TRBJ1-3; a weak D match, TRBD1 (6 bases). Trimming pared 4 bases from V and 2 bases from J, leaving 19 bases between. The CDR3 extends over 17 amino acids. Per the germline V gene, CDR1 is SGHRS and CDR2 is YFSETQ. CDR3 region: CASSSSVGAQTGNTIYF. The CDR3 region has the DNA TGCGCCAGCAGCAGCAGTGTGGGGGCGCAGACTGGAAACACCATATATTTT. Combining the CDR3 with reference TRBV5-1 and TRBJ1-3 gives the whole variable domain KAGVTQTPRYLIKTRGQQVTLSCSPISGHRSVSWYQQTPGQGLQFLFEYFSETQRNKGNFPGRFSGRQFSNSRSEMNVSTLELGDSALYLCASSSSVGAQTGNTIYFGEGSWLTVV.

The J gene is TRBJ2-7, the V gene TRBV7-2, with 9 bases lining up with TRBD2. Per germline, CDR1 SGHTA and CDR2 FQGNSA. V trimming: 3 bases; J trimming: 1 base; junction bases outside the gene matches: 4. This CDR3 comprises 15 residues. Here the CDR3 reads CASSLSSGTSYEQYF. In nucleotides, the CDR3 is TGTGCCAGCAGCTTGTCTAGCGGGACTTCCTACGAGCAGTACTTC.

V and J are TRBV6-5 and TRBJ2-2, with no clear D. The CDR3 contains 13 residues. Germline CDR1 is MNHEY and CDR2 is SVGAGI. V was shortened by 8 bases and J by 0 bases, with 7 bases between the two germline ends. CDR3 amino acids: CASDWTNTGELFF. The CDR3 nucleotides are TGTGCCAGCGACTGGACGAACACCGGGGAGCTGTTTTTT.

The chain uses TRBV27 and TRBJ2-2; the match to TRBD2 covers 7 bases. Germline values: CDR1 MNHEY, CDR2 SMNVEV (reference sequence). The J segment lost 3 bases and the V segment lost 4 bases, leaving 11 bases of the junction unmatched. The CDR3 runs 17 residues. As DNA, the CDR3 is TGTGCCAGCAGTTCCCCAAGCGGGACGGGCTACACCGGGGAGCTGTTTTTT. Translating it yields CASSSPSGTGYTGELFF.

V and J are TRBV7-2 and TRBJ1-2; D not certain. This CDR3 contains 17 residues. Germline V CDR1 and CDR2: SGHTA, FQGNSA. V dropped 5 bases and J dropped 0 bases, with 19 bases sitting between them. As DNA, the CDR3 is TGTGCCAGCAGCGCCCAAGGAGGACCGACGGCTAACTATGGCTACACCTTC. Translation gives CASSAQGGPTANYGYTF.

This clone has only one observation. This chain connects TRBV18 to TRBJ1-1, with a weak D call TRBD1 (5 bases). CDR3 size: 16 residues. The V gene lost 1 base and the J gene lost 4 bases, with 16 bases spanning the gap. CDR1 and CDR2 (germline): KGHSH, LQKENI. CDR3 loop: CASSPLSGSGGTEAFF. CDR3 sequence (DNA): TGTGCCAGCTCACCACTGTCGGGATCGGGGGGCACTGAAGCTTTCTTT.